This T cell receptor (beta chain) was identified during a study of metastatic and nonmetastatic thyroid tumors. This clone was recorded a few times. Its matching antigen is unknown. Findings and caveats of the study: Compared with benign nodules, malignant thyroid tumors were reported to have significantly higher TCR beta diversity in both blood and tumor.

Thyroid surgery was preceded by no treatment in any patient. Per the original methods: The study took CDR3 differences across clinicopathological groups and made a distant-metastasis classifier for papillary thyroid cancer from them. TCRdb used MiXCR to call clones anew from the PCR reads. The V and J calls, along with clone size, are taken from TCRdb and not from the paper's own processing. The table has approximately 12,000 clones, 30% to 40% seen once; the top ten hold approximately 14%. Germline values: CDR1 MNHNS, CDR2 SASEGT. Trimming took off 5 bases at V and 9 bases at J, with 20 bases between the two ends. CDR3 length equals 15 residues.

The sequence derives from a male donor with papillary thyroid cancer or a benign thyroid nodule (not recorded which). Some clones in this sample may be carry-over from other donors' samples. Sequencing input: tumor tissue. V gene TRBV6-1 combines with J gene TRBJ2-1; no definite D call. The CDR3 region is CASSHQEFFGGEQFF. CDR3 in DNA: TGTGCCAGCAGTCACCAGGAGTTCTTTGGCGGTGAGCAGTTCTTC.